The sequence of this T cell receptor beta chain was determined in a study of technical replicates of blood from a few donors. Trimming left V 5 bases short and J 7 bases short, with 9 bases between. This CDR3 spans 11 amino acids. CDR1 and CDR2 from the germline V gene are SEHNR and FQNEAQ (reference sequence). Only in-frame clones appear in the TCRdb table, and some are missing; sequencing was by immunoSEQ multiplex PCR. The sample consists of about 85,000 clones, 85% to 95% of them appearing once. The sample comprised T cells isolated from PBMCs. V gene TRBV7-9 combines with J gene TRBJ2-7; D remains unclear. The clonotype originates from a human donor in good health. The CDR3 nucleotides are TGTGCCAGCAGCCCTCTTCGGGAGCAGTACTTC. Protein sequence: CASSPLREQYF.